This T cell receptor (beta chain) was found in a study of cytomegalovirus exposure and HLA in healthy donors. Across the whole study: Unique TCR beta sequences numbering some 110 million came from about 179 million T cells in an earlier analysis.

Vbeta (60) and Jbeta (13) primers were used in the PCR. The protocol was immunoSEQ multiplex PCR, while the TCRdb copy is restricted to in-frame clones and leaves out a portion. This table has 180,000 or so clones, roughly 88% appearing once. This clone has a single count. The antigen is not known. All donors participated as healthy donors of bone marrow. Trimming pared 4 bases from V and 3 bases from J, leaving 17 bases between. The CDR3 spans 15 residues. Germline loops: CDR1 SGHRS, CDR2 YFSETQ. Findings and limits, study-wide: Presence/absence comparisons presumed near-even sequencing depth among donors. With further analysis later on, most CMV-associated TCR beta chains appeared HLA-restricted.

The genes are TRBV5-1 and TRBJ2-7, with D possibly matching TRBD1 (5 bases). This TCR was recovered from a man aged 18-30 years in good health and CMV-seropositive. The sample comprised PBMCs. In DNA form, the CDR3 reads TGCGCCAGCAGCGACCTTCTGGGGCAGAACTACGAGCAGTACTTC. Its translation is CASSDLLGQNYEQYF.